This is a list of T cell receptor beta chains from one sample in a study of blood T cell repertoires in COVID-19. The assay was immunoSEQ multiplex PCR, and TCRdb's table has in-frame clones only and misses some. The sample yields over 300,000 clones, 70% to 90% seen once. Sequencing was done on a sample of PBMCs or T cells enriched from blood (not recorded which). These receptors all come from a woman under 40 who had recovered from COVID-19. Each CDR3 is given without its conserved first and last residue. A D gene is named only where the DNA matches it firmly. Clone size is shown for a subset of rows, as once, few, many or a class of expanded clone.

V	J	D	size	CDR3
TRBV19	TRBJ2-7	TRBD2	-	ASSHGLGGSYEQY
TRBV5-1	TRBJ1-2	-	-	ASSRQEGPKGYT
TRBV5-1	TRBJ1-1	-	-	ASSLNRNTEAF
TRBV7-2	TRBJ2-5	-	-	ASSYAGQYQETQY
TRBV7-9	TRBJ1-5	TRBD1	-	ASSPTDRGIQPQH
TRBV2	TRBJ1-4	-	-	ASTSGTTTNEKLF
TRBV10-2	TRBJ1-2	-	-	ASSPEMRFGYT
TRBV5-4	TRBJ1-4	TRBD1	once	ASSSGQGTATNEKLF
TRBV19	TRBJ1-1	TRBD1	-	ATRQGNTEAF
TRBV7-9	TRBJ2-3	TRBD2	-	ASSSQLIAGGLDTQY
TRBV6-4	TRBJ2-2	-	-	ASSDSGLGTGELF
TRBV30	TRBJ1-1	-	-	AWSIVVPQNTEAF
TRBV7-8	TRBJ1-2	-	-	ASSRDNYYGYT
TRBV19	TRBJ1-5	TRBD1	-	ASSTQGASNQPQH
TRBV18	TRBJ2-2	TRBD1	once	ASSPSGGGGELF
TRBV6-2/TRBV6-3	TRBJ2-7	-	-	ASSLAESYEQY
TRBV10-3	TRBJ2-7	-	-	AISGEESSYEQY
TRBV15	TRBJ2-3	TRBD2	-	ATKMGGGNTDTQY
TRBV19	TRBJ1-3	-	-	ASSPGHFNTIY
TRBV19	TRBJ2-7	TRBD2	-	ASSIRLAGRSYEQY
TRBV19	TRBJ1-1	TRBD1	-	ASIPDRGTEAF
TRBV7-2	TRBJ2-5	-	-	ASSLASQETQY
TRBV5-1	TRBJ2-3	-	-	ASSLVAGRDTQY
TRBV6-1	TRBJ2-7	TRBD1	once	ASSEGGTGYEQY
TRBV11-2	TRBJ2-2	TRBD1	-	ASSLDRGRDTGELF
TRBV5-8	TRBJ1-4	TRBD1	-	ASRRQGLGEKLF
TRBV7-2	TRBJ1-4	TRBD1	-	ASSLQGAREKLF
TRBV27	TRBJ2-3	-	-	ASSLPGKGSTDTQY
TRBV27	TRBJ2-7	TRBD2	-	ASRRSGGAREQY
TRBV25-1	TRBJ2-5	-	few	ASRLLLPDRKGETQY
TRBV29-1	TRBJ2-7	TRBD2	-	SSAGGPGYEQY
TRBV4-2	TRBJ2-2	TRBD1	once	ASSRTGKGELF
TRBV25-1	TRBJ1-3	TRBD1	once	ASSEFGRGPGNTIY
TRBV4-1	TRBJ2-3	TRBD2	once	ASSQVASGGSDTQY
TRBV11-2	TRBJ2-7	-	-	ASSSLRGTVGYEQY
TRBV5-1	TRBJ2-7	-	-	ASSLDRGSTYEQY
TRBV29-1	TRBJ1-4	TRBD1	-	SVTQGKNEKLF
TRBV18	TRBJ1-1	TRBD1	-	ASSPTRDSEAF
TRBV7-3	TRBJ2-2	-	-	ASSPSANTGELF
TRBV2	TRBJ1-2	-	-	ASSEVTVNGYT
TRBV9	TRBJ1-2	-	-	ASSVAHGYGYT
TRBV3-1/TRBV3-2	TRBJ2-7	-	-	ASSQDGAIRRTLREQY
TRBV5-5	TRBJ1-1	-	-	ASSLGGGGTEAF
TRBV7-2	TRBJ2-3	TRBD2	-	ASSLVSGGAVDTQY
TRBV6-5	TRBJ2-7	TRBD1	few	ASKRTGGEIEQY
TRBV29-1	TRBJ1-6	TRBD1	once	SVDKVRGPSSYNSPLH
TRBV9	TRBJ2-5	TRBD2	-	ASSVDISGGLQETQY